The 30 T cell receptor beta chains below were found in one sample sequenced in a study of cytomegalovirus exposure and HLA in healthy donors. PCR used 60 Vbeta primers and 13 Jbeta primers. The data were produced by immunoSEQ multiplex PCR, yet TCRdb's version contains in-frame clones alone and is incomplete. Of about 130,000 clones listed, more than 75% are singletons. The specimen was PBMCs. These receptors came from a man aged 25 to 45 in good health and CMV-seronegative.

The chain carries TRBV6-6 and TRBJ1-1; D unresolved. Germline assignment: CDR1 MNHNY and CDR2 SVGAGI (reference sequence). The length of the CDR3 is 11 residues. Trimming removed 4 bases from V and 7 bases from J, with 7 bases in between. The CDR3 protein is CASSSLGEAFF. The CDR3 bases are TGTGCCAGCAGTTCTCTCGGTGAAGCTTTCTTT.

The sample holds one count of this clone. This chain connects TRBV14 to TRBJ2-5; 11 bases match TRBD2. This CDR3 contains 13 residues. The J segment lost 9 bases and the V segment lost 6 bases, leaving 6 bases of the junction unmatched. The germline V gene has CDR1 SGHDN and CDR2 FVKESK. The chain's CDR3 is CASSLAGGRAQYF. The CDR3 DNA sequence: TGTGCCAGCAGTCTAGCGGGGGGACGGGCCCAGTACTTC.

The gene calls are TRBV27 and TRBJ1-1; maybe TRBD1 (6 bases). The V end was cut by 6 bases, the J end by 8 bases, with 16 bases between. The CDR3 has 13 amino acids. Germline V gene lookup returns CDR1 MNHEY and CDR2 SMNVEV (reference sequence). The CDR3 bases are TGTGCCAGCAGCTTAGTACCGGGACAAGAAGCTTTCTTT. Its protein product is CASSLVPGQEAFF.

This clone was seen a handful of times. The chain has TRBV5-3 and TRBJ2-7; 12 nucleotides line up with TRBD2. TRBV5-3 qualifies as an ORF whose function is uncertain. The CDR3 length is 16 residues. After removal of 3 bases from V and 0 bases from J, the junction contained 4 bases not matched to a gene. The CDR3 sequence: CARSYLGLAGSYEQYF. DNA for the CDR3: TGTGCCAGAAGCTATTTGGGACTAGCGGGCTCCTACGAGCAGTACTTC.

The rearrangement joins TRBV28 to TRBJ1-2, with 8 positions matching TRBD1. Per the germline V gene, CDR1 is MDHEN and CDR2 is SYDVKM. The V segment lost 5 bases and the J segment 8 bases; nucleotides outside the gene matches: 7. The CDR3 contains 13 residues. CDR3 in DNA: TGTGCCAGCAGTGATCAGGGGGCGTCGGGCTACACCTTC. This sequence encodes CASSDQGASGYTF.

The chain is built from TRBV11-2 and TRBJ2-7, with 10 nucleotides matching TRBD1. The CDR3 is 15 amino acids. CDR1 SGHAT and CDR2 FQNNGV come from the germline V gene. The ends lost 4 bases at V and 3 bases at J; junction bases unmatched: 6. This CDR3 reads CASSSPGTGDYEQYF. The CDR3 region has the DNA TGTGCCAGCAGCTCCCCCGGGACAGGGGACTACGAGCAGTACTTC.

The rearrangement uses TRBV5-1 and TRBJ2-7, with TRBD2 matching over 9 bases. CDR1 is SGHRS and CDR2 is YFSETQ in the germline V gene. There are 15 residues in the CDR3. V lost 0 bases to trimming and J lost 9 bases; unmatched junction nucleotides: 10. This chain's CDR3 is CASSLDAGGLYGQYF. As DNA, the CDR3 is TGCGCCAGCAGCTTGGACGCGGGAGGGTTGTATGGGCAGTACTTC.

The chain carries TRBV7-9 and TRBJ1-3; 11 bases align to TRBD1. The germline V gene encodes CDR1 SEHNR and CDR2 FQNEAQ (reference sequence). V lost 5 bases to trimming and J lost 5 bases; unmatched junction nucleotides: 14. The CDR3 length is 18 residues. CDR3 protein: CASSRGTGGERVRNTIYF. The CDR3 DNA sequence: TGTGCCAGCAGCCGCGGGACAGGGGGAGAGAGAGTTAGAAACACCATATATTTT.

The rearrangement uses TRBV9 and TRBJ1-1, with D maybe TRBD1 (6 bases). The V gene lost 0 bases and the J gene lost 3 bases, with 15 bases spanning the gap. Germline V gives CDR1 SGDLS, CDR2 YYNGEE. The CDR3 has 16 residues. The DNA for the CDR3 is TGTGCCAGCAGCGTAGTAGGAACAGGGACGGACACTGAAGCTTTCTTT. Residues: CASSVVGTGTDTEAFF.

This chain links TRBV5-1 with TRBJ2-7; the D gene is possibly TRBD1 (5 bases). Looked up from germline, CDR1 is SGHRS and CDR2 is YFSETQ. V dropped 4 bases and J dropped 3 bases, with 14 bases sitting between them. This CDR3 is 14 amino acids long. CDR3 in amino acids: CASSRSTVDYEQYF. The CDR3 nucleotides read TGCGCCAGCAGCCGGTCGACAGTAGACTACGAGCAGTACTTC.

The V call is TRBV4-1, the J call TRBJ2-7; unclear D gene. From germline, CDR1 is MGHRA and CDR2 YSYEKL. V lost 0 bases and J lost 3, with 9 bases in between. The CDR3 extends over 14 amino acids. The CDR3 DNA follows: TGCGCCAGCAGCCAAGAAACCAGATACTACGAGCAGTACTTC. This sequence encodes CASSQETRYYEQYF.

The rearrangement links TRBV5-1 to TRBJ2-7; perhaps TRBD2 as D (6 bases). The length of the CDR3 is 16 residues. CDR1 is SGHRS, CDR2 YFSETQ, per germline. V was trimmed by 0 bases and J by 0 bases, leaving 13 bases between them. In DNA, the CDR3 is TGCGCCAGCAGCTTGGCTATTGGGGGGAGCTCCTACGAGCAGTACTTC. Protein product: CASSLAIGGSSYEQYF.

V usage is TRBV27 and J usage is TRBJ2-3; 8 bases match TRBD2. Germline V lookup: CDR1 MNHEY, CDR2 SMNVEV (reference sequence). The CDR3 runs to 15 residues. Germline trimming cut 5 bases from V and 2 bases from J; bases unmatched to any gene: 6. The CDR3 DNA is TGTGCCAGCAGTCGTCGTAGCGGGATCACAGATACGCAGTATTTT. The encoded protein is CASSRRSGITDTQYF.

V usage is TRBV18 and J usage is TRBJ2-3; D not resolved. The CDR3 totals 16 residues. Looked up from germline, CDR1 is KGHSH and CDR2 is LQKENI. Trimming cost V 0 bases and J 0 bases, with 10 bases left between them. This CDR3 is CASSPPLGSSTDTQYF. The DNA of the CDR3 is TGTGCCAGCTCACCACCTCTGGGCAGCAGCACAGATACGCAGTATTTT.

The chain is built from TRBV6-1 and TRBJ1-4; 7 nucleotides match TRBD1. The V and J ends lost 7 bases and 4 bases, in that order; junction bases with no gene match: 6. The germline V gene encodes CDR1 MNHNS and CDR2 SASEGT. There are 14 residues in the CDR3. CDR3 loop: CASNPGQFNEKLFF. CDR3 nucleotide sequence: TGTGCCAGCAACCCGGGACAGTTTAATGAAAAACTGTTTTTT.

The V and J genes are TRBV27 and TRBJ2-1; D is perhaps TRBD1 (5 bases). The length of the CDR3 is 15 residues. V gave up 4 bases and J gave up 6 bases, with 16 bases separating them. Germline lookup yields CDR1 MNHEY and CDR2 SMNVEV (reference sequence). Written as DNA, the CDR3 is TGTGCCAGCAGTTCCCATTTTTCAGGGCGCAATGAGCAGTTCTTC. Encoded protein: CASSSHFSGRNEQFF.

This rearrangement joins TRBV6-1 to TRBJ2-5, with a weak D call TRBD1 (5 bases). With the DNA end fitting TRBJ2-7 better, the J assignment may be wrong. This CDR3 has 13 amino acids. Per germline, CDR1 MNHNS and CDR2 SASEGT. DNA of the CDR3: TGTGCCAGCAGTTCCCGACAGCCCTACGAGCAGTACTTC. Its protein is CASSSRQPYEQYF.

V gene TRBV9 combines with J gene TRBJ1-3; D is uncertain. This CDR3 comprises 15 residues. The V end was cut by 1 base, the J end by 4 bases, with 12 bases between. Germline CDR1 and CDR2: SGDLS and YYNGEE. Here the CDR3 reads CASSVSAGSGNTIYF. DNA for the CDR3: TGTGCCAGCAGCGTATCGGCGGGGTCAGGAAACACCATATATTTT.

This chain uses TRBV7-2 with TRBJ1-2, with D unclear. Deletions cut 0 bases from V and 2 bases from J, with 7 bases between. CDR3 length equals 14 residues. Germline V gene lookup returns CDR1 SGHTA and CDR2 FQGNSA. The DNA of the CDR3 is TGTGCCAGCAGCTTAGCCGGGGAAAACTATGGCTACACCTTC. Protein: CASSLAGENYGYTF.

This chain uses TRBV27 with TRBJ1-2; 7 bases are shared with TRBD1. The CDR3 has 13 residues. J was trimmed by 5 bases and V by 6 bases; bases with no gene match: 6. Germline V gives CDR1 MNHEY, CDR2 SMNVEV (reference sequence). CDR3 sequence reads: CASRQGLWYGYTF. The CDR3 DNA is TGTGCCAGCAGACAGGGGCTGTGGTATGGCTACACCTTC.

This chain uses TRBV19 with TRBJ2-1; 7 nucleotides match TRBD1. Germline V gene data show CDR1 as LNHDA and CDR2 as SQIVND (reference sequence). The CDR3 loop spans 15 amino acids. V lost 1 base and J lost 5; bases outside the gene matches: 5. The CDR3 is CASSIARDRNNEQFF. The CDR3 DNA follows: TGTGCCAGTAGTATAGCCAGGGACAGAAACAATGAGCAGTTCTTC.

Here the CDR3 reads CASSALTAYSNQPQHF. As DNA, the CDR3 is TGTGCCAGCAGTGCCCTGACAGCCTATAGCAATCAGCCCCAGCATTTT. This chain connects TRBV27 to TRBJ1-5; possibly TRBD1 for D (5 bases). CDR3 length: 16 residues. Trimming stripped 5 bases from V and 0 bases from J, with 14 bases between. Per the germline V gene, CDR1 is MNHEY and CDR2 is SMNVEV (reference sequence).

The chain's CDR3 is CASSPTGEYEQYF. CDR3 in DNA: TGTGCCAGCAGCCCGACAGGGGAGTACGAGCAGTACTTC. The chain links TRBV28 to TRBJ2-7; 8 bases line up with TRBD1. The V and J ends lost 6 bases and 4 bases, in that order; junction bases with no gene match: 5. The CDR3 sequence is 13 residues long. CDR1 MDHEN and CDR2 SYDVKM come from the germline V gene. Variable domain in full (rest from reference TRBV28 and TRBJ2-7): DVKVTQSSRYLVKRTGEKVFLECVQDMDHENMFWYRQDPGLGLRLIYFSYDVKMKEKGDIPEGYSVSREKKERFSLILESASTNQTSMYLCASSPTGEYEQYFGPGTRLTVT.

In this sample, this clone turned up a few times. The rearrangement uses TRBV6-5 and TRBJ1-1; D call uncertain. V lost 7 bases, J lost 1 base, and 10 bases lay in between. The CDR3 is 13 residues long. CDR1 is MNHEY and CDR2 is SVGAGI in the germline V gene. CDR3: CASTRPGNTEAFF. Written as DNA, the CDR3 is TGTGCCAGCACCCGCCCGGGGAACACTGAAGCTTTCTTT.

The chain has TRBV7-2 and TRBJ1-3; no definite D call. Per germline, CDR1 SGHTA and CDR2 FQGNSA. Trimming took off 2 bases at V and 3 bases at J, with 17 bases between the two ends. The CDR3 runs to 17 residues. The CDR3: CASSLFAVVAGGNTIYF. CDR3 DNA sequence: TGTGCCAGCAGCTTATTTGCAGTCGTGGCAGGTGGAAACACCATATATTTT.

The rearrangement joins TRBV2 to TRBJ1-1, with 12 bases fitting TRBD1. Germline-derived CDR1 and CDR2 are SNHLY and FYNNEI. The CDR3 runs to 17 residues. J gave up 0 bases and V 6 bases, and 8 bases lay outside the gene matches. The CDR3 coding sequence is TGTGCCAGCAGAACCGGGACAGGGGGCTATGTGAACACTGAAGCTTTCTTT. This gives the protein CASRTGTGGYVNTEAFF.

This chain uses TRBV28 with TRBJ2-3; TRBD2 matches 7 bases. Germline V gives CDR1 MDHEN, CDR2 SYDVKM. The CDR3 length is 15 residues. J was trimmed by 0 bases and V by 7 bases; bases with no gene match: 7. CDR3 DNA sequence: TGTGCCAGCAAGGGTGACGGGGGGAGCACAGATACGCAGTATTTT. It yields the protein CASKGDGGSTDTQYF.

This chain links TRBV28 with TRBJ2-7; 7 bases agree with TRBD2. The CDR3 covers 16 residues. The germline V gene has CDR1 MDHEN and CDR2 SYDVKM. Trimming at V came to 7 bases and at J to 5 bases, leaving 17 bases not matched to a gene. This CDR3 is CASTSLGLAAPNEQYF. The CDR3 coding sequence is TGTGCCAGCACCTCCCTGGGGCTAGCGGCCCCCAACGAGCAGTACTTC.

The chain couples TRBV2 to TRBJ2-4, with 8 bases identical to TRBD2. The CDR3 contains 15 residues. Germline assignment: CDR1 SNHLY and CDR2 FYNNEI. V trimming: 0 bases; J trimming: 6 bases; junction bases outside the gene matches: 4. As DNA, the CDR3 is TGTGCCAGCAGTGAAGCTATAGCGGGGAGAAACATTCAGTACTTC. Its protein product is CASSEAIAGRNIQYF.

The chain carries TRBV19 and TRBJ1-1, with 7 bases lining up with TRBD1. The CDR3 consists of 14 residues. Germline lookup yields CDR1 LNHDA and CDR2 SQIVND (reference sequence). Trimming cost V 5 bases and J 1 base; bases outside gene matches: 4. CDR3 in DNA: TGTGCCAGTAGTGACAGGGCGGGGAACACTGAAGCTTTCTTT. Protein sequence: CASSDRAGNTEAFF.